Listed below are T cell receptor beta chains from one sample, sequenced in a study of glioma-infiltrating T cells after dendritic cell vaccination. Sequenced by immunoSEQ multiplex PCR; TCRdb stores in-frame clones only, minus some. The data show around 96,000 clones, about 79% seen once. This sample comprised blood, obtained before dendritic cell vaccination. The receptors here all came from a human donor with glioblastoma. Each CDR3 is given with its conserved first and last residue. The D gene is left open where the match is weak. Size is stated for part of the rows, as once, few or many counts, or as a class when the clone is expanded.

clone size	CDR3 length	D gene	V gene	J gene	CDR3 protein	CDR3 DNA
once	14	.	TRBV15	TRBJ2-3	CATSRGLETDTQYF	TGTGCCACCAGCAGAGGCCTAGAAACAGATACGCAGTATTTT
.	16	TRBD2	TRBV7-9	TRBJ2-7	CASSSRLAGGPYEQYF	TGTGCCAGCAGCTCCAGACTAGCGGGAGGGCCCTACGAGCAGTACTTC
.	15	TRBD2	TRBV5-4	TRBJ2-3	CASSSSGGSTDTQYF	TGTGCCAGCAGCTCTAGCGGGGGAAGCACAGATACGCAGTATTTT
.	13	.	TRBV10-3	TRBJ1-2	CAIRIQENYGYTF	TGTGCCATCAGAATACAGGAGAACTATGGCTACACCTTC
.	14	.	TRBV7-6	TRBJ2-7	CASSLEAAGREQYF	TGTGCCAGCAGCTTAGAGGCCGCGGGGAGAGAGCAGTACTTC
.	15	TRBD1	TRBV6-4	TRBJ2-2	CASSASGQGTGELFF	TGTGCCAGCAGTGCCAGTGGACAGGGGACCGGGGAGCTGTTTTTT
.	13	.	TRBV30	TRBJ2-2	CAWSMGGTGELFF	TGTGCCTGGAGTATGGGGGGCACCGGGGAGCTGTTTTTT
few	12	.	TRBV7-2	TRBJ2-2	CASSFQARELFF	TGTGCCAGCAGCTTTCAGGCCCGGGAGCTGTTTTTT
.	14	.	TRBV28	TRBJ1-2	CASSLQGVWNGYTF	TGTGCCAGCAGTTTACAAGGAGTATGGAATGGCTACACCTTC
.	14	.	TRBV19	TRBJ1-2	CASSTRQDFYGYTF	TGTGCCAGTAGTACCCGACAGGACTTCTATGGCTACACCTTC
.	11	.	TRBV28	TRBJ1-1	CASSLPGEAFF	TGTGCCAGCAGTTTGCCAGGGGAAGCTTTCTTT
.	12	.	TRBV30	TRBJ1-6	CAWTPGSSPLHF	TGTGCCTGGACCCCAGGGTCCTCACCCCTCCACTTT
.	13	.	TRBV10-3	TRBJ2-5	CAISGGLQETQYF	TGTGCCATCTCCGGCGGGTTACAAGAGACCCAGTACTTC
.	11	TRBD1	TRBV5-6	TRBJ1-1	CASSRQGVAFF	TGTGCCAGCAGCCGACAGGGGGTAGCTTTCTTT
once	15	.	TRBV5-4	TRBJ2-1	CASTTLEGLFNEQFF	TGTGCCAGTACCACTTTGGAGGGCCTATTCAATGAGCAGTTCTTC
.	14	.	TRBV6-5	TRBJ2-7	CASSRTSSSYEQYF	TGTGCCAGCAGTCGGACTTCTAGCTCCTACGAGCAGTACTTC
.	13	TRBD1	TRBV5-4	TRBJ1-1	CASSHGQGTEAFF	TGTGCCAGCAGCCACGGACAGGGCACTGAAGCTTTCTTT
.	15	.	TRBV5-1	TRBJ1-3	CASSLEAGSGNTIYF	TGCGCCAGCAGCTTGGAGGCAGGGTCTGGAAACACCATATATTTT
.	16	TRBD1	TRBV19	TRBJ2-7	CASSPSGGTGANEQYF	TGTGCCAGTAGTCCCTCGGGGGGGACAGGGGCCAACGAGCAGTACTTC